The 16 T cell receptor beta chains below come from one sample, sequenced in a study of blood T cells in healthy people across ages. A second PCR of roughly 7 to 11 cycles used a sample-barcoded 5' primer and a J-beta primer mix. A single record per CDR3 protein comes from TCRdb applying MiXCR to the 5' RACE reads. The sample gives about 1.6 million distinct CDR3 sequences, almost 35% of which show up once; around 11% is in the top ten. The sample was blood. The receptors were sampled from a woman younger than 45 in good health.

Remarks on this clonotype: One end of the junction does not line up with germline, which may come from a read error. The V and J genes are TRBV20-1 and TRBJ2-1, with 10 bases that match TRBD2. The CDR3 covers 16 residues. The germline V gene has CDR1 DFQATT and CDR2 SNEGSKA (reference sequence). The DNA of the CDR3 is TGCAGTGCTAGAGTGAGCGGGAGGGTCAGGGTGAATGAGCTGTTCTTC. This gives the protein CSARVSGRVRVNELFF.

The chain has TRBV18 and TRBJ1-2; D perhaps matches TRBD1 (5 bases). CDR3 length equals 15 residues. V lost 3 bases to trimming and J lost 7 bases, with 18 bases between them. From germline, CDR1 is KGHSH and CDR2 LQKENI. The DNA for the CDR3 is TGTGCCAGCTCACCGTCCGCCGGGGGAACGGCTGGCTACACCTTC. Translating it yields CASSPSAGGTAGYTF.

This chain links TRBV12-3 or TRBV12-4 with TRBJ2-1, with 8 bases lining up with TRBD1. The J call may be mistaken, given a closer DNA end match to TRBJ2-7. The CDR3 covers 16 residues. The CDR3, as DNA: TGTGCCAGCAGTTTATTGGACAGGGTCTCCTACAATGAGCAGTACTTC. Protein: CASSLLDRVSYNEQYF.

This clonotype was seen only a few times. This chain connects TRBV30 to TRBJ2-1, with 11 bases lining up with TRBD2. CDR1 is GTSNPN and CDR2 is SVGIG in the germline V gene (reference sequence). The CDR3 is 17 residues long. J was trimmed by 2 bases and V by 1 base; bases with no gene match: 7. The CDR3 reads CAWSGGSGGAAYNEQFF. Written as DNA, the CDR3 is TGTGCCTGGAGTGGGGGTAGCGGGGGGGCGGCCTACAATGAGCAGTTCTTC.

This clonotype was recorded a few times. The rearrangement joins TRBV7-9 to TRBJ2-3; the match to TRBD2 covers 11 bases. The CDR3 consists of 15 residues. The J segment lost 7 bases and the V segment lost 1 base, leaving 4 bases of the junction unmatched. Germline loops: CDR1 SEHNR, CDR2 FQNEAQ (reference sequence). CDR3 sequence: CASSLETSGANTQYF. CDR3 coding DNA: TGTGCCAGCAGCTTAGAGACTAGCGGGGCGAATACGCAGTATTTT.

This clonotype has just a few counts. The CDR3 DNA reads as TGTGCCAGTAGTCGACGGACAGGGGACAGCGCCTACGAGCAGTACTTC. Encoded protein: CASSRRTGDSAYEQYF. V is TRBV19 and J is TRBJ2-7; TRBD1 agrees at 9 bases. J gave up 2 bases and V 5 bases, and 10 bases lay outside the gene matches. Germline lookup yields CDR1 LNHDA and CDR2 SQIVND (reference sequence). The CDR3 runs to 16 residues.

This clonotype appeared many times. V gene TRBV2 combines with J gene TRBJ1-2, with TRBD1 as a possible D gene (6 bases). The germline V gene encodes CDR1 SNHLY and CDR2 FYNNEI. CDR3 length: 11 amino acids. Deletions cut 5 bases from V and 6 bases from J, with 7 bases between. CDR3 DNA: TGTGCCAGCAGTTCAGGGGATGGCTACACCTTC. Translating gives CASSSGDGYTF.

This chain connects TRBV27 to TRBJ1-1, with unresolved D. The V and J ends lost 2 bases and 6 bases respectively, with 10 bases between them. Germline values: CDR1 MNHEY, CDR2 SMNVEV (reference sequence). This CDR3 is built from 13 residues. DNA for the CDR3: TGTGCCAGCAGTTTAGGGAATCCACCTGAAGCTTTCTTT. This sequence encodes CASSLGNPPEAFF.

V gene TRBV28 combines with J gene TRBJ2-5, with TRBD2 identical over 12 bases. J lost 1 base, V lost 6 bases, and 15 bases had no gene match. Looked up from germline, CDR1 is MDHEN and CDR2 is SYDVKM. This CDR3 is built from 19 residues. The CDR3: CASSPGLAGPYPSQETQYF. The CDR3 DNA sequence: TGTGCCAGCAGCCCTGGACTAGCGGGGCCCTACCCCTCCCAAGAGACCCAGTACTTC.

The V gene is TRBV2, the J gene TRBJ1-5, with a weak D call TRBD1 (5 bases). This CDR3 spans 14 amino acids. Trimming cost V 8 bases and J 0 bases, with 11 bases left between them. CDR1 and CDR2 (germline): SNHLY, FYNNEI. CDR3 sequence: CASSTENSNQPQHF. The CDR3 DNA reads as TGTGCCAGCTCGACAGAGAATAGCAATCAGCCCCAGCATTTT.

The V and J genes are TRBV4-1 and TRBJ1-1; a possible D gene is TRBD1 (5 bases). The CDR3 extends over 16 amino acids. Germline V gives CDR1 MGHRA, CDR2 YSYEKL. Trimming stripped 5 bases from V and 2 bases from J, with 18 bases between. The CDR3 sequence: CASSNPPGGLNTEAFF. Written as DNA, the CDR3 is TGCGCCAGCAGCAACCCCCCCGGGGGACTAAACACTGAAGCTTTCTTT.

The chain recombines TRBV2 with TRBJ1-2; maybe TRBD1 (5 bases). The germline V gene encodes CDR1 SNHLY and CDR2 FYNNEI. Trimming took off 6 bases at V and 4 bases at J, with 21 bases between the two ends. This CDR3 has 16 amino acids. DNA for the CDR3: TGTGCCAGCAGGGGACCGTCTCCCGAAGACCCCTATGGCTACACCTTC. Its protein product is CASRGPSPEDPYGYTF.

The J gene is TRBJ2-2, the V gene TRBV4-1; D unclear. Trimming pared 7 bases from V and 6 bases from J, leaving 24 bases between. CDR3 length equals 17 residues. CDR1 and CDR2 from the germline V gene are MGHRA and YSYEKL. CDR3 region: CASTARPPRSRAGELFF. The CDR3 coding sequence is TGCGCCAGCACTGCAAGACCCCCAAGATCTAGGGCCGGGGAGCTGTTTTTT.

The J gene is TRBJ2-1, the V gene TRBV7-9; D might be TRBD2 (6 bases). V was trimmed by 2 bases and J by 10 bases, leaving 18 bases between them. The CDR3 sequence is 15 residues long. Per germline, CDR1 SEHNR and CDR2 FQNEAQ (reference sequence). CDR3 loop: CASSLLGTPGREQFF. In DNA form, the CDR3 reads TGTGCCAGCAGCTTATTAGGGACTCCCGGACGGGAGCAGTTCTTC.

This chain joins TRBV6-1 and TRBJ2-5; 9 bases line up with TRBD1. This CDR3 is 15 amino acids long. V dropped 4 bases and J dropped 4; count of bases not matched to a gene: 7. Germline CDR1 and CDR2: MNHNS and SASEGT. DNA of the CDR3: TGTGCCAGCAGTGGCCGCGGGGACAGGGCAGAGACCCAGTACTTC. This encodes CASSGRGDRAETQYF.

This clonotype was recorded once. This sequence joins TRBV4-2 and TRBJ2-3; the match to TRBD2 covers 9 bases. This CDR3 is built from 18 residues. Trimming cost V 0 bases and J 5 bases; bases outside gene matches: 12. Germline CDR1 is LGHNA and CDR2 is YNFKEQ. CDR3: CASSQDTAGGGAIDTQYF. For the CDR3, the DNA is TGTGCCAGCAGCCAAGATACGGCGGGCGGGGGGGCCATAGATACGCAGTATTTT.